This T cell receptor (beta chain) was recovered during a study of Graves' ophthalmopathy and Graves' hyperthyroidism. RNA transcripts yielded amplified TCR beta CDR3 regions. The authors performed first-round RT-PCR with HTBI primers and then a second-round multiplex PCR. MiXCR, run by TCRdb on the multiplex PCR reads, gives a single entry per CDR3 protein. Of a few hundred thousand distinct CDR3 sequences listed, 15% are singletons. Establishment of the diagnosis relied upon clinical symptoms, serum thyroxine, TRAb, thyroid ultrasound and orbital computed tomography. At least ten counts were recorded for this clonotype. The clonotype was recovered from a woman between 18 and 30 years old with stable Graves' hyperthyroidism. The sample taken for sequencing was peripheral blood.

The CDR3 spells CASGEGAKNIQYF. In DNA form, the CDR3 reads TGTGCCAGCGGGGAGGGAGCCAAAAACATTCAGTACTTC. The rearrangement links TRBV12-3 or TRBV12-4 to TRBJ2-4; the match to TRBD2 covers 7 bases. V lost 8 bases to trimming and J lost 0 bases; unmatched junction nucleotides: 1. The CDR3 covers 13 residues.